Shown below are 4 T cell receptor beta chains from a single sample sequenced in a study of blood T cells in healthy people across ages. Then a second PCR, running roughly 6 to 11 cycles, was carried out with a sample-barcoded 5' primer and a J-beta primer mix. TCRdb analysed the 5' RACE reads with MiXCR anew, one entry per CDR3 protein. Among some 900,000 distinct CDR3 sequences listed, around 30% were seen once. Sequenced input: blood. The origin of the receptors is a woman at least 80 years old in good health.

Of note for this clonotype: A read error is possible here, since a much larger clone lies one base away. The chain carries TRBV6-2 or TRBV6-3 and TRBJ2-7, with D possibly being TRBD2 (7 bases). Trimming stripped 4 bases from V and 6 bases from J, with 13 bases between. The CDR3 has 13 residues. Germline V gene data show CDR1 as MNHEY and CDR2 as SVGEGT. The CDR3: CASSWGGTSEQYF. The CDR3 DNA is TGTGCCAGCAGTTGGGGGGGGACAAGCGAGCAGTACTTC.

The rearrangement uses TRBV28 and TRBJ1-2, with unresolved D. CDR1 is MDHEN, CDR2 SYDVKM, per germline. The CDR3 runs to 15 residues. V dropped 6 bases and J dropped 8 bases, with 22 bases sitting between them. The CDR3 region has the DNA TGTGCCAGCAGCTCACTAGCTGGAAGGGAAAAAGGCTACACCTTC. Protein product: CASSSLAGREKGYTF.

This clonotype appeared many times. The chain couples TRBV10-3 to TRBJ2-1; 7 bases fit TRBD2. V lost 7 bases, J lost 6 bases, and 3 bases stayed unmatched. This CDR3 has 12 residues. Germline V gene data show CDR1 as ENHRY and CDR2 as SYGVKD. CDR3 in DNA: TGTGCCATCAAAGGGACTATCAATGAGCAGTTCTTC. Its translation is CAIKGTINEQFF.

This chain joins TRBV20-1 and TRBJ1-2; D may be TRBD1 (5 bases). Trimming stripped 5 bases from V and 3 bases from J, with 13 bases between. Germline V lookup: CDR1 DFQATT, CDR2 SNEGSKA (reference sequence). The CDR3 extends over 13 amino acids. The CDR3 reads CSAPRTRDYGYTF. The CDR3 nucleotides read TGCAGTGCTCCCCGGACACGGGACTATGGCTACACCTTC.